These T cell receptor beta chains were read from a single sample in a study of identical twins. TCRdb re-analysed the 5' RACE reads in MiXCR, keeping a single row per CDR3 protein. The sample consists of more than 350,000 distinct CDR3 sequences, roughly 9% of them appearing once. The sequenced sample consisted of naive T cells sorted from blood. These receptors came from a woman aged 50 to 60 in good health. The CDR3 runs from the conserved cysteine through the conserved F or W. The D gene is left open where the match is weak. For some rows the clone size is stated as once, few or many, or as a class when expanded; others skip it.

D: .
J: TRBJ2-3
size: few
V: TRBV12-3/TRBV12-4
CDR3: CATQDLTDTQYF
DNA: TGTGCCACTCAGGACCTCACAGATACGCAGTATTTT

D: .
J: TRBJ2-1
size: many
V: TRBV20-1
CDR3: CSARWPNEQFF
DNA: TGCAGTGCTAGATGGCCGAATGAGCAGTTCTTC

D: TRBD2
J: TRBJ2-3
size: .
V: TRBV6-6
CDR3: CASREAAGAGDPDTQYF
DNA: TGTGCCAGCAGGGAAGCCGCGGGAGCGGGAGACCCAGATACGCAGTATTTT

D: .
J: TRBJ1-1
size: few
V: TRBV5-1
CDR3: CASRQTRGTEAFF
DNA: TGCGCCAGCAGACAGACGCGGGGCACTGAAGCTTTCTTT

D: .
J: TRBJ1-1
size: many
V: TRBV27
CDR3: CASRGEMNTEAFF
DNA: TGTGCCAGCAGGGGGGAGATGAACACTGAAGCTTTCTTT

D: .
J: TRBJ2-1
size: few
V: TRBV12-3/TRBV12-4
CDR3: CASSARGGNEQFF
DNA: TGTGCCAGCAGTGCCAGGGGTGGCAATGAGCAGTTCTTC

D: .
J: TRBJ2-1
size: .
V: TRBV27
CDR3: CASARDTRWNEQFF
DNA: TGTGCCAGCGCCCGAGACACGAGATGGAATGAGCAGTTCTTC

D: .
J: TRBJ2-7
size: .
V: TRBV27
CDR3: CASSADRLSYEQYF
DNA: TGTGCCAGCAGTGCGGACAGACTCTCCTACGAGCAGTACTTC

D: .
J: TRBJ2-5
size: .
V: TRBV2
CDR3: CASSLRGRATTGMAQYF
DNA: TGTGCCAGCAGTCTGAGGGGGAGGGCTACTACCGGGATGGCCCAGTACTTC

D: TRBD2
J: TRBJ2-7
size: .
V: TRBV18
CDR3: CASPSGGREQYF
DNA: TGTGCCAGCCCAAGCGGGGGAAGGGAGCAGTACTTC

D: .
J: TRBJ2-2
size: .
V: TRBV10-2
CDR3: CASTFKNTGELFF
DNA: TGCGCCAGCACTTTCAAGAACACCGGGGAGCTGTTTTTT

D: .
J: TRBJ2-1
size: .
V: TRBV6-4
CDR3: CARSDSWSSEQFF
DNA: TGTGCCAGAAGTGACTCTTGGTCCTCCGAGCAGTTCTTC

D: .
J: TRBJ2-1
size: few
V: TRBV13
CDR3: CASSLAAGLQHFDNEQFF
DNA: TGTGCCAGCAGCTTAGCCGCGGGCTTGCAACATTTTGACAATGAGCAGTTCTTC

D: .
J: TRBJ1-1
size: .
V: TRBV5-6
CDR3: CASSLAGPAWEAFF
DNA: TGTGCCAGCAGCTTGGCAGGGCCAGCTTGGGAAGCTTTCTTT

D: .
J: TRBJ2-2
size: .
V: TRBV6-5
CDR3: CASSYREDTGELFF
DNA: TGTGCCAGCAGTTACAGGGAGGACACCGGGGAGCTGTTTTTT

D: TRBD2
J: TRBJ2-1
size: .
V: TRBV6-5
CDR3: CASSTSGSFYNEQFF
DNA: TGTGCCAGCAGTACTAGCGGGAGTTTTTACAATGAGCAGTTCTTC

D: .
J: TRBJ2-5
size: .
V: TRBV4-2
CDR3: CASSQDRSTQYF
DNA: TGTGCCAGCAGCCAAGATCGATCGACCCAGTACTTC

D: TRBD2
J: TRBJ2-5
size: few
V: TRBV6-5
CDR3: CASSYLGGQETQYF
DNA: TGTGCCAGCAGTTACTTGGGAGGGCAAGAGACCCAGTACTTC

D: .
J: TRBJ2-2
size: few
V: TRBV7-2
CDR3: CASSPYVGELFF
DNA: TGTGCCAGCAGCCCCTATGTCGGGGAGCTTTTTTTT

D: .
J: TRBJ2-2
size: .
V: TRBV5-1
CDR3: CASSYDPGGAGFGELFF
DNA: TGCGCCAGCAGCTACGACCCTGGGGGAGCGGGCTTCGGGGAGCTGTTTTTT

D: .
J: TRBJ1-2
size: many
V: TRBV5-1
CDR3: CASSLGQRDGYTF
DNA: TGCGCCAGCAGCTTGGGACAGAGAGACGGCTACACCTTC

D: .
J: TRBJ1-1
size: few
V: TRBV6-5
CDR3: CASRTGFWNTEAFF
DNA: TGTGCCAGCAGAACAGGATTTTGGAACACTGAAGCTTTCTTT

D: .
J: TRBJ1-2
size: .
V: TRBV6-2/TRBV6-3
CDR3: CASSRFGAASNGYTF
DNA: TGTGCCAGCAGTCGATTCGGGGCAGCTAGTAACGGCTACACCTTC